Shown below are 8 T cell receptor beta chains from a single sample sequenced in a study of CD8 T cells in Susac syndrome. The RNA, about 0.45 to 1 ug, was put through reverse transcription using random hexamers. TCRdb re-derived calls from the immunoSEQ multiplex PCR reads in MiXCR, one entry per CDR3 protein. The sample shows fewer than 90,000 distinct CDR3 sequences, approximately 93% of them seen only once. The specimen was CD8+ T cells from PBMCs. These receptors were taken from a human donor with Susac syndrome.

This chain joins TRBV20-1 and TRBJ2-7; 10 bases match TRBD2. J gave up 5 bases and V 6 bases, and 16 bases lay outside the gene matches. Germline V lookup: CDR1 DFQATT, CDR2 SNEGSKA (reference sequence). CDR3 length: 16 residues. This CDR3 is CSARRPSGSFYDEQYF. In nucleotides, the CDR3 is TGCAGTGCCAGACGGCCTAGCGGGAGTTTTTATGACGAGCAGTACTTC.

The chain links TRBV6-5 to TRBJ2-5; 7 nucleotides match TRBD2. J was trimmed by 5 bases and V by 4 bases; bases with no gene match: 10. Germline CDR1 MNHEY, CDR2 SVGAGI. The CDR3 sequence is 15 residues long. This CDR3 is CASSSRGRPSETQYF. The DNA of the CDR3 is TGTGCCAGCAGTTCACGCGGGAGACCCTCGGAGACCCAGTACTTC.

The chain uses TRBV14 and TRBJ1-2, with a tentative D call TRBD1 (5 bases). The V gene's germline CDR1 is SGHDN and CDR2 FVKESK. There are 15 residues in the CDR3. Trimming took 4 bases from V and 4 from J, leaving 16 bases between them. CDR3 DNA sequence: TGTGCCAGCAGCCGAAGGGGTGAGGGATCCTATGGCTACACCTTC. It is translated as CASSRRGEGSYGYTF.

The rearrangement joins TRBV20-1 to TRBJ2-5; 13 nucleotides match TRBD2. CDR3 length equals 14 residues. The V gene's germline CDR1 is DFQATT and CDR2 SNEGSKA (reference sequence). The CDR3 DNA reads as TGCAGCCCTGGACTAGCGGGAGCTCGGGAGACCCAGTACTTC. Protein: CSPGLAGARETQYF.

Remarks on this clonotype: Relative to the germline gene, one junction end is altered; a read error may explain this. The rearrangement links TRBV29-1 to TRBJ1-1; weak D call: TRBD1 (6 bases). The CDR3 is made up of 11 amino acids. Germline-derived CDR1 and CDR2 are SQVTM and ANQGSEA. The CDR3 is CSVLTGSDAFF. The DNA for the CDR3 is TGCAGCGTACTTACAGGGTCTGACGCTTTCTTT. Using reference TRBV29-1 and TRBJ1-1 for the parts outside the CDR3, the full variable domain is SAVISQKPSRDICQRGTSLTIQCQVDSQVTMMFWYRQQPGQSLTLIATANQGSEATYESGFVIDKFPISRPNLTFSTLTVSNMSPEDSSIYLCSVLTGSDAFFGQGTRLTVV.

In this sample, this clonotype turned up once. The V and J genes are TRBV2 and TRBJ1-5; 8 positions match TRBD1. Trimming removed 6 bases from V and 0 bases from J; junction bases left unmatched: 4. CDR1 is SNHLY and CDR2 is FYNNEI in the germline V gene. The CDR3 is 15 residues long. In DNA form, the CDR3 reads TGTGCCAGCAGGGGGACAGGACATAGCAATCAGCCCCAGCATTTT. Translating gives CASRGTGHSNQPQHF.

The table lists this clonotype with a few counts. The chain has TRBV6-1 and TRBJ1-1, with D maybe TRBD1 (5 bases). The CDR3 sequence is 15 residues long. Trimming took 2 bases from V and 3 from J, leaving 13 bases between them. Germline assignment: CDR1 MNHNS and CDR2 SASEGT. CDR3 nucleotides: TGTGCCAGCAGTGAAAGCGGGGCTTGGGACACTGAAGCTTTCTTT. It specifies CASSESGAWDTEAFF.

The V call is TRBV7-9, the J call TRBJ1-2, with D possibly matching TRBD1 (5 bases). Per germline, CDR1 SEHNR and CDR2 FQNEAQ (reference sequence). The CDR3 runs to 15 residues. The ends were cut back, 5 bases at V and 4 bases at J, with 17 bases in the middle. Written as DNA, the CDR3 is TGTGCCAGCAGCGTAAACCAGGGAGGCGCCTATGGCTACACCTTC. As protein: CASSVNQGGAYGYTF.